The sequence of this T cell receptor (beta chain) was determined in a study of shared clonotypes between healthy human individuals. Deep-level running was used for the assay. Sorted-subset replicate PCRs used 200 ng DNA, roughly 28,000 T cell genomes. Assay used: immunoSEQ multiplex PCR; TCRdb lists only in-frame clones, some missing. This repertoire shows some 1 million clones, around 74% found once; its top ten account for about 1.4%. Sequencing input: memory CD4+ T cells sorted from blood. Sample subset: CD45RA-negative fraction. This receptor was obtained from a man between 18 and 35 years old in good health.

CDR3 DNA: TGTGCCAGCAGCGTAGGGGCTAGCGGCCCAGATACGCAGTATTTT. This gives the protein CASSVGASGPDTQYF. The V call is TRBV9, the J call TRBJ2-3; 7 bases align to TRBD2. Germline V gene data show CDR1 as SGDLS and CDR2 as YYNGEE. V was clipped by 0 bases and J by 4 bases; unmatched bases: 5. CDR3 length: 15 amino acids.